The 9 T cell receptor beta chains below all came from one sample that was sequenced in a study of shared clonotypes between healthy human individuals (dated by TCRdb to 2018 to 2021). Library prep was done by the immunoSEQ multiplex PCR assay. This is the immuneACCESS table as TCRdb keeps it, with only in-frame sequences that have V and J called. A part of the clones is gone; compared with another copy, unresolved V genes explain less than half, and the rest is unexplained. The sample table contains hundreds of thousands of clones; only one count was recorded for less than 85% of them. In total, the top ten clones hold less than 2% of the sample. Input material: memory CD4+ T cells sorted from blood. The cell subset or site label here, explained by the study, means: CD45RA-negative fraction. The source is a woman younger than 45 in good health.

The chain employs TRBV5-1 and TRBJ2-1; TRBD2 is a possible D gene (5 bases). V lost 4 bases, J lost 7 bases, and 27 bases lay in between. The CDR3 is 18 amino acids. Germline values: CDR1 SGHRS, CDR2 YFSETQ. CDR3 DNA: TGCGCCAGCAGCCCCTACTACCAGCGGCCCTTTTCAACGAATGAGCAGTTCTTC. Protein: CASSPYYQRPFSTNEQFF.

This CDR3 is CASHHCEGGTYEQYF. CDR3 DNA sequence: TGTGCCAGTCATCACTGTGAGGGAGGGACCTACGAGCAGTACTTC. The chain is built from TRBV19 and TRBJ2-7; 7 bases match TRBD2. J was trimmed by 2 bases and V by 8 bases; bases with no gene match: 12. CDR1 is LNHDA and CDR2 is SQIVND in the germline V gene (reference sequence). The CDR3 is made up of 15 amino acids.

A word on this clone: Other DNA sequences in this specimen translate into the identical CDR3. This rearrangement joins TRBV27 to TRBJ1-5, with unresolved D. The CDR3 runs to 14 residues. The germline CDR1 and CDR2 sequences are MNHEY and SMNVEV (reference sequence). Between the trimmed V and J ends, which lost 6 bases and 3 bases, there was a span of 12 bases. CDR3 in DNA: TGTGCCAGCAGCCCCTCCGGGGTCAATCAGCCCCAGCATTTT. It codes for CASSPSGVNQPQHF.

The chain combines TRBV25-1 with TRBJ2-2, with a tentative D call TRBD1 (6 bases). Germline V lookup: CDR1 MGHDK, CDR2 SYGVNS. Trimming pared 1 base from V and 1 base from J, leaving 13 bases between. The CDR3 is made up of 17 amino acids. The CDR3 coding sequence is TGTGCCAGCAGTGAATCCTACTCGGGACAGAACACCGGGGAGCTGTTTTTT. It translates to CASSESYSGQNTGELFF.

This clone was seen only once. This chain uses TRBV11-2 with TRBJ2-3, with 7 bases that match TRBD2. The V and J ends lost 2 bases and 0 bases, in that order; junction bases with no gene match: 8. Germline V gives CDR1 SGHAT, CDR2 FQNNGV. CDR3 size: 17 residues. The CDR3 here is CASSLFWASGSTDTQYF. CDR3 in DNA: TGTGCCAGCAGCTTATTTTGGGCTAGCGGAAGCACAGATACGCAGTATTTT.

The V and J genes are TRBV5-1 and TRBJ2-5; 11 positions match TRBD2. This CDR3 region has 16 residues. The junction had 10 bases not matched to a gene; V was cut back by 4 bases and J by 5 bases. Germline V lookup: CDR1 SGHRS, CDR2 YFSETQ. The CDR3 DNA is TGCGCCAGCAGCCGAACCCAACTAGCGGGAGTTGAGACCCAGTACTTC. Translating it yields CASSRTQLAGVETQYF.

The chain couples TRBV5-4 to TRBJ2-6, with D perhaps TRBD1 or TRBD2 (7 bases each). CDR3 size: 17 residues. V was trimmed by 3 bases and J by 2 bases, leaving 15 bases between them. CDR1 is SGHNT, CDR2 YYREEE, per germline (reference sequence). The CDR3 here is CASSSWEGATGANVLTF. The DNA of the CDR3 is TGTGCCAGCAGCTCATGGGAGGGGGCGACTGGGGCCAACGTCCTGACTTTC.

The CDR3 loop reads CASSVAGGTTDTQYF. The CDR3 coding sequence is TGCGCCAGCAGTGTAGCGGGAGGAACTACAGATACGCAGTATTTT. V is TRBV10-2 and J is TRBJ2-3; 10 bases align to TRBD2. In germline, CDR1 is WSHSY, CDR2 SAAADI. This CDR3 is 15 amino acids long. Trimming removed 4 bases from V and 3 bases from J; junction bases left unmatched: 4.

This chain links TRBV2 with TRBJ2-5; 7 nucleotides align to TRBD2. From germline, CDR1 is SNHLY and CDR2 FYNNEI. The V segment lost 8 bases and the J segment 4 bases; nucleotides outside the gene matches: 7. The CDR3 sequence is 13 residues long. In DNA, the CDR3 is TGTGCCAGCGGGGCGGGAGAAAGAGAGACCCAGTACTTC. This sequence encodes CASGAGERETQYF.